The entry below gives a single T cell receptor (beta chain) sequence along with its context. CDR1 is KGHSH, CDR2 LQKENI, per germline. This CDR3 has 15 amino acids. V shed 4 bases and J shed 0 bases, with 11 bases lying between them. The data are from a study of blood T cell repertoires in COVID-19. Study as a whole: The study drew acute and convalescent COVID-19 samples from the United States, Italy and Spain. T cells, B-cell-depleted T cells, or PBMCs supplied cDNA or gDNA.

The assay was immunoSEQ multiplex PCR, and TCRdb's table has in-frame clones only and misses some. The data hold about 120,000 clones, with 75% to 85% observed a single time. The rearrangement uses TRBV18 and TRBJ2-3, with D perhaps matching TRBD1 (6 bases). Sequencing was performed on peripheral blood. This sequence was found in a human donor in a cohort sampled during active COVID-19. CDR3 region: CASSHSRGSTDTQYF. CDR3 sequence (DNA): TGTGCCAGCTCACATTCAAGGGGGAGCACAGATACGCAGTATTTT.